Here is one T cell receptor beta chain with its context. Its antigen is as yet unknown. The CDR3 length is 14 residues. CDR1 and CDR2 (germline): SGHDT, YYEEEE. V was clipped by 0 bases and J by 10 bases, with 13 bases between them. The data were obtained in a study of T-cell memory formation after mild COVID-19. Across the study: Largely donor-specific TCR clusters were found.

General study findings and limits: Second-wave clones peaking on day 37 lacked confirmed SARS-CoV-2 specificity. CM and EM subsets held most contracting CD4+ clones; EMRA held CD8+ ones. Day 15 to 85 contracting clones showed balanced CD4/CD8; later expanders leaned CD4+.

TCRdb used MiXCR to reprocess the 5' RACE reads, holding one entry per CDR3 protein. The data hold hundreds of thousands of distinct CDR3 sequences, with under 25% observed a single time. The source material was PBMCs or a T cell subset sorted from them (not recorded which). The sequence was collected from an adult woman who had mild COVID-19 (a few samples of this study predate the infection). Cell type and time point are not known. This sequence joins TRBV5-6 and TRBJ1-4; no clear D gene. The CDR3 region is CASSLGTKAGKLFF. CDR3 sequence (DNA): TGTGCCAGCAGCTTGGGGACGAAAGCGGGAAAACTGTTTTTT.